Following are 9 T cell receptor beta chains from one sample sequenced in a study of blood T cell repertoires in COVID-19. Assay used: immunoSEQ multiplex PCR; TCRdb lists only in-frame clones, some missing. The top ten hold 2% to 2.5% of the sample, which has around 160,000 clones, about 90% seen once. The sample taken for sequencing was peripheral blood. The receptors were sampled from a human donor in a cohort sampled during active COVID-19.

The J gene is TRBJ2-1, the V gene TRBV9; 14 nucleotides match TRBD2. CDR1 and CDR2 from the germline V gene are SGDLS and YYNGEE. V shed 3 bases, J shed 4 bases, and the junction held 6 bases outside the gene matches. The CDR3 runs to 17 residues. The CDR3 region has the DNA TGTGCCAGCAGCGCGGGACTAGCGGGAGTGGTTTACAATGAGCAGTTCTTC. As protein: CASSAGLAGVVYNEQFF.

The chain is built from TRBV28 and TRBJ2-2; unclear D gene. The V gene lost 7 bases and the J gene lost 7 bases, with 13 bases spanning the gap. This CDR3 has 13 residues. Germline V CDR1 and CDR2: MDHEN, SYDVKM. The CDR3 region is CASIEVFSGELFF. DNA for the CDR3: TGTGCCAGCATAGAAGTATTTAGCGGGGAGCTGTTTTTT.

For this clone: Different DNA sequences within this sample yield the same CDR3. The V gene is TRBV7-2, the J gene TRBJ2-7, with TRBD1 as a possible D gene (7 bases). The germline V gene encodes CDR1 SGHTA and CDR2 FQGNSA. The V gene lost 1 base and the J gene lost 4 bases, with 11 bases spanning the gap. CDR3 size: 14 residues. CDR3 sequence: CASSLGPGGYEQYF. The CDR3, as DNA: TGTGCCAGCAGCTTAGGTCCAGGGGGGTACGAGCAGTACTTC.

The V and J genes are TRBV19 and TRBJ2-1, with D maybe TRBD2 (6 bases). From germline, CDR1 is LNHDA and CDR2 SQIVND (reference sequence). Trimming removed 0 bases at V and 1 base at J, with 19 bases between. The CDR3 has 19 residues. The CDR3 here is CASSIERGVRERSYNEQFF. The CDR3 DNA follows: TGTGCCAGTAGTATAGAGAGAGGGGTCCGGGAGCGGTCCTACAATGAGCAGTTCTTC.

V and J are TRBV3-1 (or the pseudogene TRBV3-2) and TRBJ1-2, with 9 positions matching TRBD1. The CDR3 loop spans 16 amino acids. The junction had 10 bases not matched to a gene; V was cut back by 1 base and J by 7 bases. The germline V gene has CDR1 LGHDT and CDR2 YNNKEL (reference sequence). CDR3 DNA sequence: TGTGCCAGCAGCCAAGGGGGGACAGGGATTTTAGGTGGCTACACCTTC. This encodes CASSQGGTGILGGYTF.

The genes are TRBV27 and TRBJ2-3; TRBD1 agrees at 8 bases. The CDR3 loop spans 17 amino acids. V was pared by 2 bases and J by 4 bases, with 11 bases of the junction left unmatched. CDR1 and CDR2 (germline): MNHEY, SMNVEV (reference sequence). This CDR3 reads CASSLNPDRANADTQYF. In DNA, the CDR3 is TGTGCCAGCAGTTTAAATCCGGACAGGGCGAACGCAGATACGCAGTATTTT.

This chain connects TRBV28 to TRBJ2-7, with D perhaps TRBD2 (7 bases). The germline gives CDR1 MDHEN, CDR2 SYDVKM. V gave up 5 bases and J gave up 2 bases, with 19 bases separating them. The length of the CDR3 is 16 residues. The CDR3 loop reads CASSDPKRGTTYEQYF. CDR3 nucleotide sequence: TGTGCCAGCAGTGATCCGAAGAGGGGGACTACCTACGAGCAGTACTTC.

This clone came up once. The CDR3 nucleotides read TGTGCCAGCAGCTCCGGGACATGGGATACGCAGTATTTT. Residues: CASSSGTWDTQYF. This rearrangement joins TRBV5-6 to TRBJ2-3, with D possibly matching TRBD1 (6 bases). The CDR3 has 13 amino acids. Per germline, CDR1 SGHDT and CDR2 YYEEEE. V was pared by 3 bases and J by 6 bases, with 11 bases between.

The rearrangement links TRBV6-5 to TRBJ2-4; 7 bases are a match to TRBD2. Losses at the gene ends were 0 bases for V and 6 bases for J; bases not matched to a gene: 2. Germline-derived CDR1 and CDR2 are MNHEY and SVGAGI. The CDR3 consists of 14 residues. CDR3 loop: CASSYSSGANIQYF. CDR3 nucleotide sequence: TGTGCCAGCAGTTACTCGAGCGGGGCAAACATTCAGTACTTC.